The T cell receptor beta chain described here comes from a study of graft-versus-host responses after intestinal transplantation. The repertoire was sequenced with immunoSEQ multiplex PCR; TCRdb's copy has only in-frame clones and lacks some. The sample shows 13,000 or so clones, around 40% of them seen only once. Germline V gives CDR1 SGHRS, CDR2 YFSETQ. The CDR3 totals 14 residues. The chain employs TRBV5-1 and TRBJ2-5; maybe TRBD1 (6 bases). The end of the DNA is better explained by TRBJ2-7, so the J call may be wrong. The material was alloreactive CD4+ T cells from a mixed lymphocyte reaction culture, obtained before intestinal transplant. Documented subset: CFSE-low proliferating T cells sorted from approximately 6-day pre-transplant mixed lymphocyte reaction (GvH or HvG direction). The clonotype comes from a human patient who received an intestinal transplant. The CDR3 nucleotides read TGCGCCAGCAGCTTGGTTGGGGGCCCATACGAGCAGTACTTC. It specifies CASSLVGGPYEQYF.